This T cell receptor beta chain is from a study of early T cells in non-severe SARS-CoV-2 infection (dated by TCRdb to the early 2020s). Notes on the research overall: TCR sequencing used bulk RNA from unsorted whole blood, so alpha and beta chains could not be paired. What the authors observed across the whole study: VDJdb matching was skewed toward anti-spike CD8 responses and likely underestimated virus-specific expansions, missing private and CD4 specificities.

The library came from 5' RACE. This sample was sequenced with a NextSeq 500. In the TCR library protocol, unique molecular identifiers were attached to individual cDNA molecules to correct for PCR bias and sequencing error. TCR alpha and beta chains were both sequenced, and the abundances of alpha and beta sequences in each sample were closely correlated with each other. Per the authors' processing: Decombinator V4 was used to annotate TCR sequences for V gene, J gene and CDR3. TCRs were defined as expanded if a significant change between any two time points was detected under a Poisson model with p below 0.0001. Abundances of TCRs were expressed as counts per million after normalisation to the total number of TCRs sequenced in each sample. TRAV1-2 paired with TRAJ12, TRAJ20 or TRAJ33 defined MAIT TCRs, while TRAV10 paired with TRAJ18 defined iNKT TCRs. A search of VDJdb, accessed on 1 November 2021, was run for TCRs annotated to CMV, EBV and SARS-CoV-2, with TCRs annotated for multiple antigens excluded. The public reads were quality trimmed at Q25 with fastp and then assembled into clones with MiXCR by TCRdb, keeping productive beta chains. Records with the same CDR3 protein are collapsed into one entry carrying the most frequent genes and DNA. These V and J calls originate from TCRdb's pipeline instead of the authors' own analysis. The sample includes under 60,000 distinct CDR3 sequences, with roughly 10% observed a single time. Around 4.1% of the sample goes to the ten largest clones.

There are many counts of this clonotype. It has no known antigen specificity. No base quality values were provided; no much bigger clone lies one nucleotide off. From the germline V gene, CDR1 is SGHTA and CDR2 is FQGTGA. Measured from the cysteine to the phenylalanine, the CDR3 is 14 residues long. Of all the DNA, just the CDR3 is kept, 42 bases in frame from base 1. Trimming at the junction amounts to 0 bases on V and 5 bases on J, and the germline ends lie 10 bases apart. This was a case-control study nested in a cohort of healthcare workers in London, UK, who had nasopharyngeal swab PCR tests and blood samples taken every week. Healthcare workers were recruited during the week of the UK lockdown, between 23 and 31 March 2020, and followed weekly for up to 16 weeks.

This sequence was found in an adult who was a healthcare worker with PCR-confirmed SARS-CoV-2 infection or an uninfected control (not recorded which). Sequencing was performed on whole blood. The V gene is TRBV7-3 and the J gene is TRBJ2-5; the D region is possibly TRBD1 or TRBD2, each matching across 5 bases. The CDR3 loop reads CASSLTRGDETQYF. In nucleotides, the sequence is TGTGCCAGCAGCTTAACTCGGGGCGATGAGACCCAGTACTTC.